This is a list of T cell receptor beta chains from one sample in a study of blood T cell repertoires in COVID-19. Assay: immunoSEQ multiplex PCR; the TCRdb copy retains only in-frame clones and omits some. The sample holds more than 200,000 clones, 88% seen once. The sequenced sample was peripheral blood. The receptors derive from an elderly man with acute or convalescent COVID-19. CDR3s include the opening cysteine and the closing phenylalanine or tryptophan. The order of the fields is J gene, V gene, CDR3 protein.

TRBJ1-1 | TRBV5-1 | CASIDTGNTEAFF
TRBJ1-2 | TRBV6-5 | CASSQGIYGYTF
TRBJ1-3 | TRBV27 | CASSLSSGNTIYF
TRBJ2-1 | TRBV7-9 | CASSLEISNEQFF
TRBJ2-5 | TRBV19 | CASSMSKETQYF
TRBJ1-4 | TRBV2 | CASKQDVINEKLFF
TRBJ2-3 | TRBV6-5 | CASSSVRGRGTDTQYF
TRBJ1-5 | TRBV19 | CASTRDRGSNQPQHF
TRBJ1-5 | TRBV19 | CASTLDRGSNQPQHF
TRBJ1-1 | TRBV4-3 | CASSEGTVNTEAFF
TRBJ1-1 | TRBV6-6 | CATTPLSRGSTEAFF
TRBJ2-5 | TRBV10-3 | CAISSALAGGQTQYF
TRBJ2-1 | TRBV15 | CATSRGLAGSEQFF
TRBJ1-6 | TRBV25-1 | CASSVQGVNSPLHF
TRBJ2-2 | TRBV29-1 | CSVADRSGAGELFF
TRBJ2-7 | TRBV5-5 | CASSLGLAGTSYEQYF
TRBJ2-5 | TRBV3-1/TRBV3-2 | CASSNEGLAEETQYF
TRBJ1-5 | TRBV10-2 | CASRINSNQPQHF
TRBJ2-1 | TRBV5-4 | CASSLVRSGGAMFDEQFF
TRBJ1-3 | TRBV7-9 | CASSLSVAGNTIYF
TRBJ2-3 | TRBV6-2/TRBV6-3 | CASSLLAGRTDTQYF
TRBJ2-1 | TRBV5-1 | CASSLDNSYNEQFF
TRBJ2-7 | TRBV7-8 | CASSYSGASGSYHEQYF
TRBJ2-7 | TRBV28 | CASSPLQGLEYEQYF
TRBJ1-4 | TRBV19 | CASSPMDSYATNEKLFF
TRBJ1-3 | TRBV5-1 | CASSLELSDTIYF
TRBJ1-2 | TRBV6-1 | CASSEETGKFYGYTF
TRBJ2-5 | TRBV19 | CASSIRETQYF
TRBJ2-1 | TRBV6-5 | CASSYSRRQGAVEQFF
TRBJ1-1 | TRBV9 | CASSAPPTGGTEAFF
TRBJ1-4 | TRBV28 | CASSLPDRGEKLFF
TRBJ1-5 | TRBV2 | CASSPLVGQPQHF
TRBJ2-7 | TRBV29-1 | CSVGAGADEQYF
TRBJ1-2 | TRBV6-5 | CASSYSSAGAGGYTF
TRBJ2-1 | TRBV19 | CASSIPALSKDEQFF
TRBJ1-1 | TRBV14 | CASSQDRQNTEAFF
TRBJ1-2 | TRBV19 | CASRLKGAGYGYTF
TRBJ1-5 | TRBV6-6 | CASSFRTEGEPQHF
TRBJ1-5 | TRBV20-1 | CSASTGLRIVSNQPQHF